The table lists the clone carrying this T cell receptor (beta chain) with many counts. Its antigen remains unidentified. Alongside a J-beta primer mix, a sample-barcoded 5' primer served in a second PCR lasting about 7 to 12 cycles. A single record per CDR3 protein comes from TCRdb applying MiXCR to the 5' RACE reads. Of around 710,000 distinct CDR3 sequences listed, roughly two fifths are singletons. This record comes from a study of blood T cells in healthy people across ages. This CDR3 comprises 14 residues. CDR1 SGHRS and CDR2 YFSETQ come from the germline V gene. Trimming took off 1 base at V and 5 bases at J, with 12 bases between the two ends. Regarding the study as a whole: It was not known whether donors were CMV positive (a possible confounder of expanded clonotype changes). With age, beta diversity per million T cells declined roughly linearly, significantly by 30 to 40.

Investigators took around 10 milliliters of peripheral blood from every donor. The receptor was derived from a woman aged 55-75 years in good health. The chain is built from TRBV5-1 and TRBJ2-5; D unclear. The sample consisted of blood. The CDR3 sequence: CASSLSDPRETQYF. The DNA for the CDR3 is TGCGCCAGCAGCTTGTCGGACCCCCGGGAGACCCAGTACTTC.